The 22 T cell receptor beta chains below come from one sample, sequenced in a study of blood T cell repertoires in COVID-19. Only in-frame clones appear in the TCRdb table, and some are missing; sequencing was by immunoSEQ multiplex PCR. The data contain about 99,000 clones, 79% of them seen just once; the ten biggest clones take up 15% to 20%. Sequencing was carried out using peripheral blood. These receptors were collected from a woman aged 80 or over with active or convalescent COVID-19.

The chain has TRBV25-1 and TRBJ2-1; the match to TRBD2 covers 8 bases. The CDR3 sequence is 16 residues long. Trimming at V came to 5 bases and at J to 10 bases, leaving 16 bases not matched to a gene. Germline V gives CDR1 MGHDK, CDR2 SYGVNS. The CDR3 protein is CASSLSGGREVSEQFF. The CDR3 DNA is TGTGCCAGCAGTCTATCTGGCGGGCGGGAGGTGAGCGAGCAGTTCTTC.

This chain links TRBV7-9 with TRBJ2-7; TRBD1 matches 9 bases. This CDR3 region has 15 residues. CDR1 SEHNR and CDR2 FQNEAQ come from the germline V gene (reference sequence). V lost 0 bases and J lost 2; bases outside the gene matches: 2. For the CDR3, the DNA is TGTGCCAGCAGCTTAGCCGGGACAGGGACCTACGAGCAGTACTTC. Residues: CASSLAGTGTYEQYF.

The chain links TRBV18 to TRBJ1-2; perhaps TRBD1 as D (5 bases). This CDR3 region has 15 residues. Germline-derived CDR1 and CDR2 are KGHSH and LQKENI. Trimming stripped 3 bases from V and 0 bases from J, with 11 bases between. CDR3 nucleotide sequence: TGTGCCAGCTCACCGTACAGGACCTCTAACTATGGCTACACCTTC. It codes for CASSPYRTSNYGYTF.

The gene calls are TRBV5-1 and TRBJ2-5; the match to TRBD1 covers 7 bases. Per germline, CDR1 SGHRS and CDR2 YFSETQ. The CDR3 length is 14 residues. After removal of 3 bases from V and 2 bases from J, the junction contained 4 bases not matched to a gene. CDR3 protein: CASSWDSTQETQYF. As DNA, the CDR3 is TGCGCCAGCAGCTGGGACAGTACTCAAGAGACCCAGTACTTC.

The CDR3 DNA is TGTGCCAGCAGCTTGGAGGGACTAGCGGAGACAGATACGCAGTATTTT. Translated, it gives CASSLEGLAETDTQYF. This chain links TRBV5-4 with TRBJ2-3; 11 bases are shared with TRBD2. The CDR3 extends over 16 amino acids. The junction had 3 bases not matched to a gene; V was cut back by 0 bases and J by 3 bases. The germline V gene encodes CDR1 SGHNT and CDR2 YYREEE (reference sequence).

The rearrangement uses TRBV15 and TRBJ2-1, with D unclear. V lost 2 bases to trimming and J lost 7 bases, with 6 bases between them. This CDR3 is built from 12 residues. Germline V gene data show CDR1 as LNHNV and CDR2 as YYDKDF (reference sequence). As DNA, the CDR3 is TGTGCCACCAGCAGAATTAGAAATGAGCAGTTCTTC. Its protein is CATSRIRNEQFF.

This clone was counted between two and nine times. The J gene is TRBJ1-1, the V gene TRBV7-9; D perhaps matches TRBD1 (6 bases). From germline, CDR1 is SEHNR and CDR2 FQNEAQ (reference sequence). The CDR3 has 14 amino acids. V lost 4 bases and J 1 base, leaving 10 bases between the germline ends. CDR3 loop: CASSSQQGNTEAFF. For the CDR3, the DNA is TGTGCCAGCAGCTCCCAACAGGGGAACACTGAAGCTTTCTTT.

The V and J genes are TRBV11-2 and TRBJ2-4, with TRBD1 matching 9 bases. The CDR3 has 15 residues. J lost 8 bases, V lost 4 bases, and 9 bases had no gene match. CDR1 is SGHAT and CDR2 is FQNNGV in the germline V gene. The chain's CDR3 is CASSSSLRDRDIQYF. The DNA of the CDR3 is TGTGCCAGCAGCTCGTCGCTCCGGGACAGGGACATTCAGTACTTC.

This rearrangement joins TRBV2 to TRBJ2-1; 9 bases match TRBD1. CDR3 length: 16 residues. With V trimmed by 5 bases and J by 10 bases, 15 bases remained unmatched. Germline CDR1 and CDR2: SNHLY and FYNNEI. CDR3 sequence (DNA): TGTGCCAGCAGTCCCCTTCGCCCGGGACAGGGTGGCGAGCAGTTCTTC. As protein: CASSPLRPGQGGEQFF.

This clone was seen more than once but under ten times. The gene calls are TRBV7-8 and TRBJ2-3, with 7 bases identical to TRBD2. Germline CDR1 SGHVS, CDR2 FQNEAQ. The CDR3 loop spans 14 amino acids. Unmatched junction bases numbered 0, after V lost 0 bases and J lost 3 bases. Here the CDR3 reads CASSLASGTDTQYF. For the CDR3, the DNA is TGTGCCAGCAGCTTAGCTAGCGGGACAGATACGCAGTATTTT.

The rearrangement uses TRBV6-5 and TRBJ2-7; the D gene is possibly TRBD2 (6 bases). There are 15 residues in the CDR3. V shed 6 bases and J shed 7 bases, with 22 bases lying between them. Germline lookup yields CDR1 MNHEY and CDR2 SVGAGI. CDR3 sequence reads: CASRGAGGDLGEQYF. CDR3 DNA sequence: TGTGCCAGCAGAGGCGCGGGCGGGGACTTGGGGGAGCAGTACTTC.

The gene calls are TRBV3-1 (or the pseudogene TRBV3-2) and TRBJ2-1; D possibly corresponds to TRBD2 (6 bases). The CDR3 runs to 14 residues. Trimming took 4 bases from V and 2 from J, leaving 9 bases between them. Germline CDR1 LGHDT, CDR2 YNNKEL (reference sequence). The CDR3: CASSLREAYNEQFF. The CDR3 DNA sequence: TGTGCCAGCAGCCTGCGGGAAGCCTACAATGAGCAGTTCTTC.

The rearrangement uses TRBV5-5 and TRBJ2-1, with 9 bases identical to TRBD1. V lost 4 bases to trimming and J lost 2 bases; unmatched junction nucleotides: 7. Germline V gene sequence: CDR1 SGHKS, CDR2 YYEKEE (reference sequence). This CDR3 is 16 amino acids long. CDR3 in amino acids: CASSRRTGGAYNEQFF. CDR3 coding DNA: TGTGCCAGCAGCCGGCGAACAGGGGGCGCCTACAATGAGCAGTTCTTC.

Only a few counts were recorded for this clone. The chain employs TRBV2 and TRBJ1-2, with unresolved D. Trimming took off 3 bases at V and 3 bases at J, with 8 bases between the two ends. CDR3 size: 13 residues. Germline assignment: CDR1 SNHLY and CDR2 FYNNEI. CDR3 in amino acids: CASSDGVDYGYTF. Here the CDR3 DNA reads TGTGCCAGCAGTGATGGAGTGGACTATGGCTACACCTTC.

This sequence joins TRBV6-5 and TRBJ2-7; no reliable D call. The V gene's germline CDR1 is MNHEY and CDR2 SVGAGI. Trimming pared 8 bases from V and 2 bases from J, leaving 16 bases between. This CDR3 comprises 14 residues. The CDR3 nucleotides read TGTGCCAGCTCCCTTATTATTCGTACCTACGAGCAGTACTTC. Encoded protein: CASSLIIRTYEQYF.

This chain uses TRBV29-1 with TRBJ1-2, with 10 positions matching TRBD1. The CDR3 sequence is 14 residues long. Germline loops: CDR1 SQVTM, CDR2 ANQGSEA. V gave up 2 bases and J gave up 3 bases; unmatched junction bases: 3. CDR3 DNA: TGCAGCGTTGAATGGGGACAGGGGTACTATGGCTACACCTTC. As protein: CSVEWGQGYYGYTF.

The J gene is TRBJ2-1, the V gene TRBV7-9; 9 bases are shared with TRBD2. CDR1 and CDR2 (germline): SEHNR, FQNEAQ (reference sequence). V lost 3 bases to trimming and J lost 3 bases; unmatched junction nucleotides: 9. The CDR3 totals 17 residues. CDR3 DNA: TGTGCCAGCAGCTTGGTTGGCGGGAGGGCCTACTACAATGAGCAGTTCTTC. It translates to CASSLVGGRAYYNEQFF.

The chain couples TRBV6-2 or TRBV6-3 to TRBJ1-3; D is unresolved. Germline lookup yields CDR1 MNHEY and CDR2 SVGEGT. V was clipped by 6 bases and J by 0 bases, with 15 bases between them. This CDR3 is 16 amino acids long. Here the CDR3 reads CASSGLENFSGNTIYF. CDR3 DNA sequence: TGTGCCAGCAGCGGATTGGAGAACTTCTCTGGAAACACCATATATTTT.

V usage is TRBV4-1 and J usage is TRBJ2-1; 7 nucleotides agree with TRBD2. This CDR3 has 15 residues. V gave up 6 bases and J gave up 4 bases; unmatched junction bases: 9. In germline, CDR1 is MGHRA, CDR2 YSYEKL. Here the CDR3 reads CASRPGEGRYNEQFF. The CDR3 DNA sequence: TGCGCCAGCAGACCCGGGGAGGGCCGGTACAATGAGCAGTTCTTC.

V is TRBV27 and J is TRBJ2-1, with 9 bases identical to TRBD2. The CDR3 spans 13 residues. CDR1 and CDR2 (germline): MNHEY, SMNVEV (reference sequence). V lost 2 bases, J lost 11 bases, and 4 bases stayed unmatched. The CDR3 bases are TGTGCCAGCAGTTTACTAGCGGGGAACAAGCAGTTCTTC. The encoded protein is CASSLLAGNKQFF.

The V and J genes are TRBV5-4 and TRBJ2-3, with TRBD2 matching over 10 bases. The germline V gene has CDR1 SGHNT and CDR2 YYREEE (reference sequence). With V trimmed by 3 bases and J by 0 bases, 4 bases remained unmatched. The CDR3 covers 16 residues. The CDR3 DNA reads TGTGCCAGCAGCTCGCCGACTAGCGGGAGCACAGATACGCAGTATTTT. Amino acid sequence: CASSSPTSGSTDTQYF.

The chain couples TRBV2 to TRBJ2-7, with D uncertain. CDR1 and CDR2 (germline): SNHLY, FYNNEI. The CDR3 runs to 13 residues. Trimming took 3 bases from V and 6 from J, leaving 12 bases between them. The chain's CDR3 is CASSEARGLEQYF. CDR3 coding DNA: TGTGCCAGCAGTGAGGCCCGAGGCCTCGAGCAGTACTTC.